This passage covers 31 T cell receptor beta chains from one sample sequenced in a study of T-cell reconstitution after alpha-beta-depleted transplantation in children. Library preparation (for TCRbeta) was performed with unique molecular identifiers. A single record per CDR3 protein comes from TCRdb applying MiXCR to the PCR reads. The sample yields a few hundred thousand distinct CDR3 sequences, approximately 23% seen once. The sequencing used PBMCs, mostly from graft donor cells, collected 180 days after TCRalphabeta/CD19-depleted stem cell transplant. The receptors were sampled from a male patient aged 10 to 17 who had a stem cell transplant for acute lymphoblastic leukemia, so the T cells may come from the graft donor.

The chain employs TRBV7-9 and TRBJ1-1; TRBD1 matches 9 bases. After removal of 5 bases from V and 11 bases from J, the junction contained 15 bases not matched to a gene. This CDR3 spans 15 amino acids. CDR1 is SEHNR and CDR2 is FQNEAQ in the germline V gene (reference sequence). The CDR3 DNA reads as TGTGCCAGCAGCGCGGCGGACAGGGGCCCTGTGAAGGCTTTCTTT. The encoded protein is CASSAADRGPVKAFF.

The sample holds a few counts of this clonotype. This chain connects TRBV6-5 to TRBJ2-1, with 9 bases that match TRBD2. Germline V gives CDR1 MNHEY, CDR2 SVGAGI. Trimming at V came to 2 bases and at J to 8 bases, leaving 10 bases not matched to a gene. The CDR3 extends over 16 amino acids. The CDR3 DNA reads TGTGCCAGCAGTTACATGCGGGAGCGGGGGGCGTATGAGCAGTTCTTC. Translated: CASSYMRERGAYEQFF.

This chain connects TRBV6-5 to TRBJ2-3; TRBD2 matches 11 bases. Germline V lookup: CDR1 MNHEY, CDR2 SVGAGI. The CDR3 extends over 16 amino acids. J lost 2 bases, V lost 2 bases, and 3 bases had no gene match. The CDR3 is CASSYPTSGTTDTQYF. In DNA, the CDR3 is TGTGCCAGCAGTTACCCGACTAGCGGGACCACAGATACGCAGTATTTT.

This clonotype has only a few counts. At one boundary the junction diverges from the germline segment, which might be a read error. The rearrangement uses TRBV7-9 and TRBJ2-5; D possibly matches TRBD1 or TRBD2 (5 bases each). The CDR3 loop spans 13 amino acids. The germline gives CDR1 SEHNR, CDR2 FQNEAQ (reference sequence). For the CDR3, the DNA is TGTGCCAGCAGCCCCAGGGACCACGAGACCCAGTACTTC. Translated, it gives CASSPRDHETQYF.

This clonotype has at least ten counts. The chain uses TRBV12-3 or TRBV12-4 and TRBJ2-7, with no clear D. V gave up 3 bases and J gave up 2 bases, with 11 bases separating them. This CDR3 spans 14 amino acids. The CDR3 DNA reads as TGTGCCAGCAGTTTGGTCTTGAACCCCTACGAGCAGTACTTC. Encoded protein: CASSLVLNPYEQYF.

V is TRBV28 and J is TRBJ2-2, with 12 bases identical to TRBD2. This CDR3 comprises 17 residues. The junction had 6 bases not matched to a gene; V was cut back by 7 bases and J by 0 bases. Germline V lookup: CDR1 MDHEN, CDR2 SYDVKM. The chain's CDR3 is CASKLAGGPSNTGELFF. The CDR3 nucleotides read TGTGCCAGCAAACTAGCGGGAGGACCCTCGAACACCGGGGAGCTGTTTTTT.

The genes are TRBV5-8 and TRBJ1-6, with D maybe TRBD1 (5 bases). Per germline, CDR1 SGHTS and CDR2 YDEGEE. The CDR3 loop spans 14 amino acids. Trimming took off 1 base at V and 14 bases at J, with 16 bases between the two ends. This chain's CDR3 is CASSLSGTLVTLHF. The CDR3, as DNA: TGTGCCAGCAGCTTGTCCGGGACTCTCGTTACCCTCCACTTT.

This clonotype was counted once. The conserved phenylalanine or tryptophan normally closing the CDR3 is absent here, so this likely arose from a read error. The chain employs TRBV29-1 and TRBJ2-1; D may be TRBD1 (6 bases). The V gene's germline CDR1 is SQVTM and CDR2 ANQGSEA. This CDR3 region has 16 residues. V was cut by 7 bases and J by 3 bases, with 22 bases left in between. CDR3 protein: CSGVNSQGIYYNEQFY. CDR3 nucleotides: TGCAGCGGCGTCAACAGTCAGGGGATATACTACAATGAGCAGTTCTAC.

The sample holds many counts of this clonotype. In DNA form, the CDR3 reads TGTGCCAGCAGCGCCCACAGGGATACGTTATCCTACGAGCAGTACTTC. Protein product: CASSAHRDTLSYEQYF. V gene TRBV7-3 combines with J gene TRBJ2-7; a possible D gene is TRBD1 (6 bases). The germline V gene has CDR1 SGHTA and CDR2 FQGTGA. V was cut by 5 bases and J by 1 base, with 18 bases left in between. CDR3 length equals 16 residues.

The rearrangement links TRBV7-6 to TRBJ2-7; TRBD2 agrees at 9 bases. The CDR3 runs to 16 residues. CDR1 and CDR2 from the germline V gene are SGHVS and FNYEAQ. V was pared by 0 bases and J by 5 bases, with 8 bases of the junction left unmatched. The CDR3 spells CASSLAMGREGNEQYF. The DNA for the CDR3 is TGTGCCAGCAGCTTAGCCATGGGGCGGGAGGGGAACGAGCAGTACTTC.

This rearrangement joins TRBV20-1 to TRBJ2-2, with a weak D call TRBD2 (6 bases). CDR3 size: 14 residues. Per the germline V gene, CDR1 is DFQATT and CDR2 is SNEGSKA (reference sequence). V gave up 2 bases and J gave up 1 base, with 8 bases separating them. Written as DNA, the CDR3 is TGCAGTGCTAGAATCGGGGGGAACACCGGGGAGCTGTTTTTT. This sequence encodes CSARIGGNTGELFF.

This clonotype was seen a handful of times. The genes are TRBV20-1 and TRBJ1-5; D not resolved. Germline CDR1 reads DFQATT; CDR2 reads SNEGSKA (reference sequence). CDR3 size: 13 residues. The ends were cut back, 5 bases at V and 1 base at J, with 9 bases in the middle. The CDR3 DNA reads TGCAGTGCTCCTATGGTGAGCAATCAGCCCCAGCATTTT. It encodes CSAPMVSNQPQHF.

This clonotype has more than one count but fewer than ten. This sequence joins TRBV5-1 and TRBJ2-7; D gene uncertain. Germline V gene lookup returns CDR1 SGHRS and CDR2 YFSETQ. Trimming cost V 4 bases and J 2 bases, with 16 bases left between them. The CDR3 is 15 residues long. In DNA, the CDR3 is TGCGCCAGCAGCAAACGGACGGATTTCACCTACGAGCAGTACTTC. Amino acid sequence: CASSKRTDFTYEQYF.

This chain connects TRBV12-3 or TRBV12-4 to TRBJ2-7; 8 nucleotides agree with TRBD1. V dropped 5 bases and J dropped 10; count of bases not matched to a gene: 16. The CDR3 extends over 15 amino acids. CDR3 sequence reads: CASSLSWTGPKTQYF. CDR3 nucleotide sequence: TGTGCCAGCAGTCTATCCTGGACAGGGCCCAAGACTCAGTACTTC.

V and J are TRBV5-6 and TRBJ2-1, with no clear D. Per germline, CDR1 SGHDT and CDR2 YYEEEE. V lost 5 bases and J 0 bases, leaving 15 bases between the germline ends. The CDR3 is 16 residues long. The DNA for the CDR3 is TGTGCCAGCAGTCCCACGACTGTGAGCTCCTACAATGAGCAGTTCTTC. It translates to CASSPTTVSSYNEQFF.

The CDR3 DNA follows: TGTGCCATCGGGGACAGGGCCGCGCGGGAGCGGAGTTGGAGGGGCACAGATACGCAGTATTTT. Amino acids: CAIGDRAARERSWRGTDTQYF. The chain is built from TRBV5-6 and TRBJ2-3, with 9 bases identical to TRBD1. This CDR3 is 21 amino acids long. Germline CDR1 reads SGHDT; CDR2 reads YYEEEE. Trimming took 9 bases from V and 1 from J; bases not matched to a gene: 27.

This clonotype was counted a few times. The chain recombines TRBV9 with TRBJ1-1; no clear D gene. CDR1 SGDLS and CDR2 YYNGEE come from the germline V gene. Trimming took off 2 bases at V and 4 bases at J, with 6 bases between the two ends. The CDR3 extends over 12 amino acids. The DNA of the CDR3 is TGTGCCAGCAGCGTTAGAGGCACTGAAGCTTTCTTT. This codes for CASSVRGTEAFF. Variable domain in full (rest from reference TRBV9 and TRBJ1-1): DSGVTQTPKHLITATGQRVTLRCSPRSGDLSVYWYQQSLDQGLQFLIQYYNGEERAKGNILERFSAQQFPDLHSELNLSSLELGDSALYFCASSVRGTEAFFGQGTRLTVV.

This clonotype appeared a single time. V is TRBV2 and J is TRBJ2-2; either TRBD1 or TRBD2 may fit D (5 bases each). The CDR3 spans 18 residues. Germline loops: CDR1 SNHLY, CDR2 FYNNEI. Deletions cut 5 bases from V and 4 bases from J, with 23 bases between. The CDR3 spells CASSSNRFTAGATGELFF. For the CDR3, the DNA is TGTGCCAGCAGTTCCAACCGCTTCACGGCCGGGGCCACCGGGGAGCTGTTTTTT.

This chain uses TRBV4-1 with TRBJ2-7; the match to TRBD1 covers 7 bases. The length of the CDR3 is 16 residues. V lost 3 bases and J lost 4; bases outside the gene matches: 12. Germline CDR1 reads MGHRA; CDR2 reads YSYEKL. The CDR3 protein is CASSHRLTGIGYEQYF. The CDR3 DNA is TGCGCCAGCAGCCATAGACTGACAGGGATAGGGTACGAGCAGTACTTC.

In the case of this clonotype: A junction end diverges from the germline sequence, so it may reflect a read error. This sequence joins TRBV12-3 or TRBV12-4 and TRBJ1-5; 8 positions match TRBD1. The CDR3 spans 17 residues. The CDR3 DNA follows: TGTGCCAGAAGTTTAGAGGTAGGGACAGGCAGCAATCAGCCCCAGCATTTT. It translates to CARSLEVGTGSNQPQHF.

The table lists this clonotype with a few counts. The chain recombines TRBV6-5 with TRBJ2-7, with 9 bases lining up with TRBD1. Germline CDR1 is MNHEY and CDR2 is SVGAGI. The V segment lost 0 bases and the J segment 1 base; nucleotides outside the gene matches: 1. The CDR3 is made up of 15 amino acids. CDR3 sequence reads: CASSYSGTGSYEQYF. The CDR3 DNA reads as TGTGCCAGCAGTTACTCCGGGACAGGGTCCTACGAGCAGTACTTC.

The V call is TRBV25-1, the J call TRBJ2-1, with TRBD2 identical over 10 bases. Germline loops: CDR1 MGHDK, CDR2 SYGVNS. CDR3 length: 14 amino acids. V dropped 5 bases and J dropped 9; count of bases not matched to a gene: 7. The CDR3 is CASSWASGRLEQFF. CDR3 nucleotides: TGTGCCAGCAGTTGGGCTAGCGGGAGACTTGAGCAGTTCTTC.

The V gene is TRBV5-1, the J gene TRBJ2-1, with D possibly being TRBD1 (7 bases). V lost 7 bases, J lost 10 bases, and 24 bases lay in between. The V gene's germline CDR1 is SGHRS and CDR2 YFSETQ. The CDR3 has 15 residues. For the CDR3, the DNA is TGCGCCAGCTCAGCGACAGGGAGGAAAGTCCACGAGCAGTTCTTC. It yields the protein CASSATGRKVHEQFF.

DNA of the CDR3: TGTGCCAGCAGTGCCCTGGGGGGTAATGAAAAACTGTTTTTT. This encodes CASSALGGNEKLFF. J is TRBJ1-4 and V is TRBV2; D is possibly TRBD1 (5 bases). CDR1 is SNHLY and CDR2 is FYNNEI in the germline V gene. The CDR3 contains 14 residues. V was shortened by 4 bases and J by 4 bases, with 10 bases between the two germline ends.

V gene TRBV7-3 combines with J gene TRBJ2-2; either TRBD1 or TRBD2 may supply D (5 bases each). V was cut by 2 bases and J by 5 bases, with 9 bases left in between. There are 14 residues in the CDR3. CDR1 is SGHTA and CDR2 is FQGTGA in the germline V gene. Here the CDR3 DNA reads TGTGCCAGCAGCTTAGGGACCAGAACCGGGGAGCTGTTTTTT. This encodes CASSLGTRTGELFF.

This clonotype was seen a handful of times. The genes are TRBV29-1 and TRBJ2-7; 8 bases line up with TRBD2. V was pared by 5 bases and J by 3 bases, with 3 bases of the junction left unmatched. Germline values: CDR1 SQVTM, CDR2 ANQGSEA. The CDR3 sequence is 12 residues long. This CDR3 is CSVIGRVYEQYF. The CDR3 DNA reads TGCAGCGTTATCGGGAGGGTCTACGAGCAGTACTTC.

The rearrangement uses TRBV5-1 and TRBJ2-7, with D tentatively TRBD1 (6 bases). Germline values: CDR1 SGHRS, CDR2 YFSETQ. V was cut by 4 bases and J by 2 bases, with 10 bases left in between. The CDR3 length is 13 residues. The CDR3 is CASSNRVTYEQYF. The CDR3 DNA is TGCGCCAGCAGCAACAGGGTTACCTACGAGCAGTACTTC.

The chain joins TRBV14 to TRBJ2-6; D is unresolved. This CDR3 comprises 14 residues. With 5 bases removed from V and 2 bases from J, the gap between germline ends came to 7 bases. Germline CDR1 is SGHDN and CDR2 is FVKESK. The CDR3 coding sequence is TGTGCCAGCAGCGTGCGGACTGGGGCCAACGTCCTGACTTTC. Residues: CASSVRTGANVLTF.

This clonotype was observed many times. The rearrangement joins TRBV6-5 to TRBJ2-3; 7 positions agree with TRBD2. CDR3 size: 15 residues. In germline, CDR1 is MNHEY, CDR2 SVGAGI. The J segment lost 4 bases and the V segment lost 6 bases, leaving 10 bases of the junction unmatched. This CDR3 reads CASSYTGLDADTQYF. In DNA, the CDR3 is TGTGCCAGCAGCTATACTGGACTAGATGCAGATACGCAGTATTTT.

The chain has TRBV29-1 and TRBJ2-3; no clear D gene. The CDR3 runs 18 residues. Germline assignment: CDR1 SQVTM and CDR2 ANQGSEA. V was clipped by 7 bases and J by 2 bases, with 28 bases between them. CDR3 sequence reads: CSGCPLIGSLRNTDTQYF. DNA of the CDR3: TGCAGCGGCTGCCCCTTAATAGGTTCCCTCCGTAACACAGATACGCAGTATTTT.

This clonotype was found many times. This chain connects TRBV6-1 to TRBJ2-7; 8 bases fit TRBD1. Germline V CDR1 and CDR2: MNHNS, SASEGT. Trimming cost V 3 bases and J 6 bases; bases outside gene matches: 7. CDR3 length equals 14 residues. CDR3 coding DNA: TGTGCCAGCAGTGAGTGGGGACAGGAGGCCGAGCAGTACTTC. It is translated as CASSEWGQEAEQYF.